The entry below gives a single T cell receptor beta chain sequence along with its context. This sample was taken from a study of blood T cell repertoires in COVID-19. Study overall: Acute and convalescent COVID-19 samples came from the United States, Italy and Spain. The analysed material was cDNA or gDNA that came from T cells, B-cell-depleted T cells, or PBMCs.

This CDR3 region has 16 residues. The germline CDR1 and CDR2 sequences are SGHDT and YYEEEE. V lost 0 bases, J lost 6 bases, and 9 bases stayed unmatched. Original handling: The assay estimated nucleated cells by amplifying reference gene primers. The method was immunoSEQ multiplex PCR; TCRdb's version includes in-frame clones alone and lacks a portion of them. V, J and clone size reflect that table, while D and trimming were determined from the DNA. The sample includes 350,000 or so clones, nearly 90% of them seen just once. The sequence was obtained from a man between 18 and 35 years old with active or convalescent COVID-19. The V and J genes are TRBV5-6 and TRBJ2-1, with 7 bases that match TRBD1. Material: peripheral blood. In DNA, the CDR3 is TGTGCCAGCAGCTTGGGGTACCGGGACAGATTCAATGAGCAGTTCTTC. Its protein is CASSLGYRDRFNEQFF.